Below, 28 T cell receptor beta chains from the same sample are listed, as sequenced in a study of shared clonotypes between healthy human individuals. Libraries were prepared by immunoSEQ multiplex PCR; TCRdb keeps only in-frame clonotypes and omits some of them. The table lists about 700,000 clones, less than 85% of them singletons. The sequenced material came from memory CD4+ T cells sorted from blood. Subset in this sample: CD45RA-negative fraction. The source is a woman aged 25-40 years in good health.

CDR3 amino acids: CASSVATGTSGMYEQYF. Written as DNA, the CDR3 is TGTGCCAGCAGCGTAGCTACGGGGACTAGCGGGATGTACGAGCAGTACTTC. V is TRBV9 and J is TRBJ2-7; 13 bases line up with TRBD2. With 0 bases clipped from V and 4 bases from J, the junction kept 7 bases outside the gene matches. CDR1 is SGDLS, CDR2 YYNGEE, per germline. This CDR3 comprises 17 residues.

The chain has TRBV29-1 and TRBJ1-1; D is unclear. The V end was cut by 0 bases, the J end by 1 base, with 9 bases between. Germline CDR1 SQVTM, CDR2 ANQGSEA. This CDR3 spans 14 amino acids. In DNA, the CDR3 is TGCAGCGTTGAAGATCAGTCCACGAACACTGAAGCTTTCTTT. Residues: CSVEDQSTNTEAFF.

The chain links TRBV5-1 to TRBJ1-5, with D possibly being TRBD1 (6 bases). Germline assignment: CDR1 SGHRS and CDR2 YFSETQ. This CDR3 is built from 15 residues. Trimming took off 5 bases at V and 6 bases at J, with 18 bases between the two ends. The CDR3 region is CASRLGTGSIQPQHF. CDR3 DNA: TGCGCCAGCAGACTTGGAACAGGGAGTATTCAGCCCCAGCATTTT.

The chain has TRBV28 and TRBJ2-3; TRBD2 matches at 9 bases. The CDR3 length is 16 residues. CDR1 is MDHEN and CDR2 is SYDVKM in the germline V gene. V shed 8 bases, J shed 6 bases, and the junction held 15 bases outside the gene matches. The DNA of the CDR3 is TGTGCCAGCCTTGTCGCAGGAGCGGGAGGTGATGATACGCAGTATTTT. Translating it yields CASLVAGAGGDDTQYF.

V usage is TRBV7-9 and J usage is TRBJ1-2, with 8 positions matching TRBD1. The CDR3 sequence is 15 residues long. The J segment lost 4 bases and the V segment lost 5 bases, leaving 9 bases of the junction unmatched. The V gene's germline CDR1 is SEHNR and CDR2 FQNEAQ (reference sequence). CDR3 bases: TGTGCCAGCAGCCCTCACGGACAGGGAACCTATGGCTACACCTTC. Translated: CASSPHGQGTYGYTF.

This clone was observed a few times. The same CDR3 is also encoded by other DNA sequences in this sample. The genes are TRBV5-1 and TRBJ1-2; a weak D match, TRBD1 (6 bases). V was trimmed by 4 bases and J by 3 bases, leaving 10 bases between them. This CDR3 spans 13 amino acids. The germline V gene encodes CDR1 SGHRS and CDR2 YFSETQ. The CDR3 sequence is CASSEDSYYGYTF. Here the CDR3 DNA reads TGCGCCAGCAGCGAGGACAGTTACTATGGCTACACCTTC.

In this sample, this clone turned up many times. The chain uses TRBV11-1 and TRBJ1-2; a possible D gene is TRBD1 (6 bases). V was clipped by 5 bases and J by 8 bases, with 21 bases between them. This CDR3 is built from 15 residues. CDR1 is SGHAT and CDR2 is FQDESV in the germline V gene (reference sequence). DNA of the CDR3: TGTGCCAGCAGCCCCGGGTTAACAGGGTTCCGGGGCTACACCTTC. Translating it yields CASSPGLTGFRGYTF.

CDR3 loop: CASSQGPTSGVSEQYF. As DNA, the CDR3 is TGTGCCAGCAGCCAGGGACCGACTAGCGGAGTGAGTGAGCAGTACTTC. This chain links TRBV4-2 with TRBJ2-7; TRBD2 matches at 9 bases. The CDR3 extends over 16 amino acids. Germline V gene sequence: CDR1 LGHNA, CDR2 YNFKEQ. The ends lost 3 bases at V and 7 bases at J; junction bases unmatched: 13.

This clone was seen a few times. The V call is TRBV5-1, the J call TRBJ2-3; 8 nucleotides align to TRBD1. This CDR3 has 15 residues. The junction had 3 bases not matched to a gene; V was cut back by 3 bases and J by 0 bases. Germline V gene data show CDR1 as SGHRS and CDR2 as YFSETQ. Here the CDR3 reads CASSYTGGSTDTQYF. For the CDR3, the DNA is TGCGCCAGCAGCTACACAGGGGGGAGCACAGATACGCAGTATTTT.

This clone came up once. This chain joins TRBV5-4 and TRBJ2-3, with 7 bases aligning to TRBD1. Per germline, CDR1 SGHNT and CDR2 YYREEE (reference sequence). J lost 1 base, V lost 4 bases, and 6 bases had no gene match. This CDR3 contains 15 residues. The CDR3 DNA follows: TGTGCCAGCAGCAGGGACAGTGGCCGCACAGATACGCAGTATTTT. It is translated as CASSRDSGRTDTQYF.

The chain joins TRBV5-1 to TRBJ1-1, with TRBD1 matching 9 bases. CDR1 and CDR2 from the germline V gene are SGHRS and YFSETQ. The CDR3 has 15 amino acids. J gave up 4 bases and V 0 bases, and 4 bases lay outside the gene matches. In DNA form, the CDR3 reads TGCGCCAGCAGCTTGGGGGTGACAGGGGGCACTGAAGCTTTCTTT. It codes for CASSLGVTGGTEAFF.

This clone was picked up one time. The CDR3 here is CASSIWASGTNTGELFF. Written as DNA, the CDR3 is TGTGCCAGTAGTATATGGGCTAGCGGGACGAACACCGGGGAGCTGTTTTTT. The rearrangement links TRBV19 to TRBJ2-2, with 9 bases identical to TRBD2. Germline V CDR1 and CDR2: LNHDA, SQIVND (reference sequence). With V trimmed by 2 bases and J by 0 bases, 4 bases remained unmatched. The CDR3 loop spans 17 amino acids.

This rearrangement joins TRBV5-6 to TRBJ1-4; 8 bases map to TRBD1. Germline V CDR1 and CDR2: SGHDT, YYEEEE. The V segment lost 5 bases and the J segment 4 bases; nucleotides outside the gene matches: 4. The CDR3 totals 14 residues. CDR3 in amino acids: CASRKQGVNEKLFF. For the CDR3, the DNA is TGTGCCAGCAGGAAACAGGGGGTTAATGAAAAACTGTTTTTT.

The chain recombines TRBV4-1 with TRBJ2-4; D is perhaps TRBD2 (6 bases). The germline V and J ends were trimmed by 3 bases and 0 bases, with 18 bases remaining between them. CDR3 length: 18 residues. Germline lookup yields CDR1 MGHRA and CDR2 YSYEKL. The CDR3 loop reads CASSHGRGSTLAKNIQYF. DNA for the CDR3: TGCGCCAGCAGCCACGGGCGGGGCAGTACGCTAGCCAAAAACATTCAGTACTTC.

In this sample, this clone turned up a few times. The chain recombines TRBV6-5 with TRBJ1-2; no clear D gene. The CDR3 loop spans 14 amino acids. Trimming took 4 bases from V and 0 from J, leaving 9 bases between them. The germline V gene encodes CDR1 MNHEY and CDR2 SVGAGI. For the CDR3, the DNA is TGTGCCAGCAGTTTGAGTCGCTCTAACTATGGCTACACCTTC. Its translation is CASSLSRSNYGYTF.

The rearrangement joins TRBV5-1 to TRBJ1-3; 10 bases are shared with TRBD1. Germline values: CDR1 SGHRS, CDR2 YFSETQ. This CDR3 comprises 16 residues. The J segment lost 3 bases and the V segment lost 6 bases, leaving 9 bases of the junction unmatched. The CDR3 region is CASTAGTGDFGNTIYF. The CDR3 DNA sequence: TGCGCCAGCACCGCCGGGACAGGGGATTTTGGAAACACCATATATTTT. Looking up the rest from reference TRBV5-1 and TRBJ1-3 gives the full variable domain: KAGVTQTPRYLIKTRGQQVTLSCSPISGHRSVSWYQQTPGQGLQFLFEYFSETQRNKGNFPGRFSGRQFSNSRSEMNVSTLELGDSALYLCASTAGTGDFGNTIYFGEGSWLTVV.

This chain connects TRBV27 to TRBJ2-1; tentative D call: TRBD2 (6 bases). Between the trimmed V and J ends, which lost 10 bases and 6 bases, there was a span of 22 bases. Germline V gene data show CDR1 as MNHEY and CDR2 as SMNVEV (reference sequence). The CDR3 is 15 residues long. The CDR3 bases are TGTGCCAAGGGGTGGAGACTAGAAGGTGGCAATGAGCAGTTCTTC. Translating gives CAKGWRLEGGNEQFF.

CDR3 nucleotide sequence: TGTGCCAGCAGTAGTAGGAGAAATGAAAAACTGTTTTTT. Residues: CASSSRRNEKLFF. J is TRBJ1-4 and V is TRBV2; no firm D call. Per germline, CDR1 SNHLY and CDR2 FYNNEI. The CDR3 is 13 residues long. The V gene lost 5 bases and the J gene lost 5 bases, with 9 bases spanning the gap.

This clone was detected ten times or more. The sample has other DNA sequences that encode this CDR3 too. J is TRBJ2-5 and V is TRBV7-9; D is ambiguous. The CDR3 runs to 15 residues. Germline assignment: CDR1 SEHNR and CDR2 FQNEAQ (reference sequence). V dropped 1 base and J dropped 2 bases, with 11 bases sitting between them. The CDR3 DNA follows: TGTGCCAGCAGCTTAGGCGCTGACTTTCAAGAGACCCAGTACTTC. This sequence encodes CASSLGADFQETQYF.

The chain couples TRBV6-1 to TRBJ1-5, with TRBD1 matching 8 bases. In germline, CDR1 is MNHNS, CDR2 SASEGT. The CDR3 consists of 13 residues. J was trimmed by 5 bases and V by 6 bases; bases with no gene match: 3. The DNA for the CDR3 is TGTGCCAGCAGGGGGACAGGATATCAGCCCCAGCATTTT. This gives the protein CASRGTGYQPQHF.

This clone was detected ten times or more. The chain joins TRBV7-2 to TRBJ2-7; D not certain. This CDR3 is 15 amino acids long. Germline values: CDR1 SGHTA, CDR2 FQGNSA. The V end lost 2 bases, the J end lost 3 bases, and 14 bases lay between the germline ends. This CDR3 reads CASSLNNIGSYEQYF. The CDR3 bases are TGTGCCAGCAGCTTAAACAACATTGGCAGCTACGAGCAGTACTTC.

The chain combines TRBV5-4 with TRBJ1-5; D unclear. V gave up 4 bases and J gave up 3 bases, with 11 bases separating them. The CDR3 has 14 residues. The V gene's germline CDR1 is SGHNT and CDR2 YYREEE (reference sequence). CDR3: CASSQDTNNQPQHF. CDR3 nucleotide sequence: TGTGCCAGCAGCCAAGACACAAACAATCAGCCCCAGCATTTT.

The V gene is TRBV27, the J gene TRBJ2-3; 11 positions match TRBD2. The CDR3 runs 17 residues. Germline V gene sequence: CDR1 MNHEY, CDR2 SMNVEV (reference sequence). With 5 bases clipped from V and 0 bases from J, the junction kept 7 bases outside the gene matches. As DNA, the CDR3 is TGTGCCAGCAGTGCCCTAGCGGGAGGCCCTAGCACAGATACGCAGTATTTT. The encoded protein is CASSALAGGPSTDTQYF.

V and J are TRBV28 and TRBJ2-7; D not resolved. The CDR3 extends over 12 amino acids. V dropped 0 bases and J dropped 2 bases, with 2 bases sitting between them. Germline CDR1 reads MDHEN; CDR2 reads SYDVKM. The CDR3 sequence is CASSLWPYEQYF. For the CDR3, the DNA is TGTGCCAGCAGTTTATGGCCCTACGAGCAGTACTTC.

CDR3: CASSLFGRAGISYNEQFF. The CDR3 DNA reads as TGCGCCAGCAGCTTGTTCGGTCGAGCGGGGATTTCTTACAATGAGCAGTTCTTC. The chain is built from TRBV5-1 and TRBJ2-1; the match to TRBD2 covers 7 bases. The CDR3 covers 18 residues. The germline CDR1 and CDR2 sequences are SGHRS and YFSETQ. Losses at the gene ends were 1 base for V and 4 bases for J; bases not matched to a gene: 14. The full variable domain, with the rest looked up from reference TRBV5-1 and TRBJ2-1, is KAGVTQTPRYLIKTRGQQVTLSCSPISGHRSVSWYQQTPGQGLQFLFEYFSETQRNKGNFPGRFSGRQFSNSRSEMNVSTLELGDSALYLCASSLFGRAGISYNEQFFGPGTRLTVL.

The CDR3 nucleotides are TGTGCCAGCAGCTTGGTTACAGGGTGGAATCAGCCCCAGCATTTT. This sequence encodes CASSLVTGWNQPQHF. V and J are TRBV5-5 and TRBJ1-5, with D perhaps TRBD1 (6 bases). V was clipped by 0 bases and J by 4 bases, with 11 bases between them. CDR1 and CDR2 (germline): SGHKS, YYEKEE (reference sequence). This CDR3 is built from 15 residues. The variable domain in full, completed from reference TRBV5-5 and TRBJ1-5, reads DAGVTQSPTHLIKTRGQQVTLRCSPISGHKSVSWYQQVLGQGPQFIFQYYEKEERGRGNFPDRFSARQFPNYSSELNVNALLLGDSALYLCASSLVTGWNQPQHFGDGTRLSIL.

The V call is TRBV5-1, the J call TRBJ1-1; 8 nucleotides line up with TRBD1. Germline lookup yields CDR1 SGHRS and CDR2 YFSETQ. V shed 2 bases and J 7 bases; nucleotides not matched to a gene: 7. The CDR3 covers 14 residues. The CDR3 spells CASSFQGANLEAFF. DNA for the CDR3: TGCGCCAGCAGCTTTCAGGGGGCCAATCTTGAAGCTTTCTTT.

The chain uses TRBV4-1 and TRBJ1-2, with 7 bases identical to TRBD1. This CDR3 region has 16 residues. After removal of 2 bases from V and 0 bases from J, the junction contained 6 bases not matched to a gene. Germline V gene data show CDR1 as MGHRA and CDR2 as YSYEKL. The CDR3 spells CASSQPNRGANYGYTF. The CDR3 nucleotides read TGCGCCAGCAGCCAACCGAACAGGGGAGCTAACTATGGCTACACCTTC.